This TCR beta chain was sequenced during a study of blood T cell repertoires in COVID-19. This CDR3 contains 17 residues. Germline values: CDR1 SGHTA, CDR2 FQGNSA. Trimming stripped 4 bases from V and 4 bases from J, with 20 bases between. This clone was seen just once. The data were produced by immunoSEQ multiplex PCR, yet TCRdb's version contains in-frame clones alone and is incomplete. The sample includes hundreds of thousands of clones, 84% of them seen just once. V is TRBV7-2 and J is TRBJ1-3; maybe TRBD1 (6 bases). The TCR comes from a woman aged 40 to 50 who had recovered from COVID-19. The specimen was PBMCs or T cells enriched from blood (not recorded which). CDR3 in DNA: TGTGCCAGCAGCTGGGGGACTACAGGGTGGGGCGGAAACACCATATATTTT. The encoded protein is CASSWGTTGWGGNTIYF.